Only one count was recorded for the clone carrying this T cell receptor (beta chain). Its antigen is not known. This CDR3 has 17 residues. The germline V gene encodes CDR1 MGHDK and CDR2 SYGVNS. Trimming removed 0 bases at V and 1 base at J, with 14 bases between. The sample belongs to a study of shared clonotypes between healthy human individuals. Naive CD8 cells lacked CD45RO, underwent positive selection for CCR7 and left out terminally differentiated effector memory CD45RA+ cells. Regarding the study as a whole: All-four-donor shared clonotypes had higher generation probabilities than non-shared clonotypes did.

In the original processing: Filtering differed because ImmunoSEQ produced junction-only sequences that carried no quality scores. Some clones are missing from TCRdb's copy, which holds only in-frame ones; the method was immunoSEQ multiplex PCR. Clone size and the V and J calls come from that table; the DNA yielded D and trimming. The table lists around 600,000 clones, nearly 98% of them singletons. The receptor was derived from a man aged 25-40 years in good health. Material for sequencing was naive CD8+ T cells sorted from blood. This chain joins TRBV25-1 and TRBJ2-3; the D is unclear. The CDR3 sequence: CASSEYGRGTRTDTQYF. CDR3 in DNA: TGTGCCAGCAGTGAATATGGCCGAGGCACTCGCACAGATACGCAGTATTTT.